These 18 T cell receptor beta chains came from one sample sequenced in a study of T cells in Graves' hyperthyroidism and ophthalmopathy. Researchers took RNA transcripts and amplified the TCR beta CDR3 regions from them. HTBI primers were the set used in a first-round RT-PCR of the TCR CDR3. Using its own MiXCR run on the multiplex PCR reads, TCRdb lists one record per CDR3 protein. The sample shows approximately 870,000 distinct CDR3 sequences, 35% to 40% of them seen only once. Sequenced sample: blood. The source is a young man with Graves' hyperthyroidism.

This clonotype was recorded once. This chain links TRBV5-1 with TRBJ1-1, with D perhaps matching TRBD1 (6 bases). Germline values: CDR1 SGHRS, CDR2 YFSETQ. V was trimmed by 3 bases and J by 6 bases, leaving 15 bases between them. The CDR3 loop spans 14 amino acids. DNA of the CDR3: TGCGCCAGCAGCTGGGCAGGGGAAATCGCTGAAGCTTTCTTT. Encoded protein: CASSWAGEIAEAFF.

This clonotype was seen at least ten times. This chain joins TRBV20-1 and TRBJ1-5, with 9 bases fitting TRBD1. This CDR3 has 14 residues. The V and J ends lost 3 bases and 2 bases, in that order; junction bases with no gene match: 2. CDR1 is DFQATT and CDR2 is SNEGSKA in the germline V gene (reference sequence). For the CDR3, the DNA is TGCAGTGCTAGCAGGACAGGGGGCAATCAGCCCCAGCATTTT. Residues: CSASRTGGNQPQHF.

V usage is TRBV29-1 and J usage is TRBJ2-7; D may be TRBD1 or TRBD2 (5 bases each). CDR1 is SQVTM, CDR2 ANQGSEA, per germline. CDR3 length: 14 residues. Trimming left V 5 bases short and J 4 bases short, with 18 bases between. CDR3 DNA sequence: TGCAGCGTTTACCCCGGGGCAGGATCTTACGAGCAGTACTTC. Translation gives CSVYPGAGSYEQYF.

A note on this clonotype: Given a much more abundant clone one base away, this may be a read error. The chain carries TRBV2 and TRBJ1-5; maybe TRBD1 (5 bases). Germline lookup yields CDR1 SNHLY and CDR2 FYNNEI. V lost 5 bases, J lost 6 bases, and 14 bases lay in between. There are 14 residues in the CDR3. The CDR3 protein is CASSFGRDGQPQHF. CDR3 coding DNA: TGTGCCAGCAGTTTCGGCAGGGACGGTCAGCCCCAGCATTTT.

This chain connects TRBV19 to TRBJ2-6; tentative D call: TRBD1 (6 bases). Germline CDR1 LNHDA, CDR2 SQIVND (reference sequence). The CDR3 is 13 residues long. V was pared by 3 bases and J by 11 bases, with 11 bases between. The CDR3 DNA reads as TGTGCCAGTAGTATTCCAGGGGTCGACGTCCTGACTTTC. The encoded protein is CASSIPGVDVLTF.

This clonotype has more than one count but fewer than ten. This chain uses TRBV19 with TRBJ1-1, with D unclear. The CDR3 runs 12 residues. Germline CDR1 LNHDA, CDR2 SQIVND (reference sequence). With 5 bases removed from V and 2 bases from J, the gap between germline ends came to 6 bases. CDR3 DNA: TGTGCCAGTAGTGTCGCTAACACTGAAGCTTTCTTT. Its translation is CASSVANTEAFF. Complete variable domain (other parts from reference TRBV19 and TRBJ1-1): DGGITQSPKYLFRKEGQNVTLSCEQNLNHDAMYWYRQDPGQGLRLIYYSQIVNDFQKGDIAEGYSVSREKKESFPLTVTSAQKNPTAFYLCASSVANTEAFFGQGTRLTVV.

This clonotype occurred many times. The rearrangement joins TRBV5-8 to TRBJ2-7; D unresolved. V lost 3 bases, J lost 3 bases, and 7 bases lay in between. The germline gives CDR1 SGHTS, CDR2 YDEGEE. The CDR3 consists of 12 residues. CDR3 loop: CASSYDNYEQYF. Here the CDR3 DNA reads TGTGCCAGCAGCTACGACAACTACGAGCAGTACTTC.

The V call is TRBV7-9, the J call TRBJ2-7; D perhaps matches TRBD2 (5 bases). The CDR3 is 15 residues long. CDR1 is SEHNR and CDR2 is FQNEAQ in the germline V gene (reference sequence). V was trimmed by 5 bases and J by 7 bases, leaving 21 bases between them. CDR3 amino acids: CASSLGVSPFQEQYF. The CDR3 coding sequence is TGTGCCAGCAGCCTCGGGGTCTCTCCTTTCCAGGAGCAGTACTTC.

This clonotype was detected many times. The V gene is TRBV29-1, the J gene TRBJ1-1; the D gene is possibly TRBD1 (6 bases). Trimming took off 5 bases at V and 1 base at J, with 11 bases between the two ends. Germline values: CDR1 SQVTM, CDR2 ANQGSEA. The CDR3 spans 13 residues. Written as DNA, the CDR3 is TGCAGCGTTCGCAGGGGAACGAACACTGAAGCTTTCTTT. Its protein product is CSVRRGTNTEAFF.

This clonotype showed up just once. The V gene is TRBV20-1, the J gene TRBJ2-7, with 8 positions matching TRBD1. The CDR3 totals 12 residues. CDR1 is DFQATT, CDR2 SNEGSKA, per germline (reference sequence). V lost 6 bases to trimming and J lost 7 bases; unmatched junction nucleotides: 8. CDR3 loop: CSAQGQAGEQYF. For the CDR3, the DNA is TGCAGTGCGCAGGGACAGGCGGGAGAGCAGTACTTC.

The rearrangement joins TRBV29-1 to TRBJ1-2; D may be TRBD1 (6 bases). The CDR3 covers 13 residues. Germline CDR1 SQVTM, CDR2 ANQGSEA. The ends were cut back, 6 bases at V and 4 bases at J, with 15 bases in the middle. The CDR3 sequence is CSVVDSTFYGYTF. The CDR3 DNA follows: TGCAGCGTGGTGGACAGTACCTTCTATGGCTACACCTTC.

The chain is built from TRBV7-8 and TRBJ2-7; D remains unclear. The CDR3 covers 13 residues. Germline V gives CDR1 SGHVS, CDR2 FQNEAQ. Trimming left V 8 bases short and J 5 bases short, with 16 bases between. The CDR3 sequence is CASSTPDRHEQYF. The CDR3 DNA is TGTGCCAGCTCTACCCCAGATCGCCACGAGCAGTACTTC.

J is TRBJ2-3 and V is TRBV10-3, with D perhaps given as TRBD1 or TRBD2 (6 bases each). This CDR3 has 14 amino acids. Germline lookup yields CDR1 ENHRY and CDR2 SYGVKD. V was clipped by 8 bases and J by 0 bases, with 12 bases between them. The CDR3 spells CAISRGGSTDTQYF. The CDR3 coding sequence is TGTGCCATCTCGAGAGGGGGGAGCACAGATACGCAGTATTTT.

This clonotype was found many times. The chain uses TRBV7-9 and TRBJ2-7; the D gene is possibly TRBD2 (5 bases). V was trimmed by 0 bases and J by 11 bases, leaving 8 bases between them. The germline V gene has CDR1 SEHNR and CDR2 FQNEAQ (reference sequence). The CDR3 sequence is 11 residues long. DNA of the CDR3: TGTGCCAGCAGCTTAGCGGGAGAGGAGTACTTC. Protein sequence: CASSLAGEEYF.

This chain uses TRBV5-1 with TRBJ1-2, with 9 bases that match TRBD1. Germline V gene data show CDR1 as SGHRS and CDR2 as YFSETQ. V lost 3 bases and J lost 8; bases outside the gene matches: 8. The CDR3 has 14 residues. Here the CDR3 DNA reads TGCGCCAGCAGCTCCTCCGGGACAGGGCCCGGCTACACCTTC. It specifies CASSSSGTGPGYTF.

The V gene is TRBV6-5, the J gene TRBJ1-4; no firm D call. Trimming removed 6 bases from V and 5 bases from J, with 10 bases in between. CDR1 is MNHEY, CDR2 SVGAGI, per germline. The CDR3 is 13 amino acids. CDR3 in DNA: TGTGCCAGCAGCGGATTAACGAATGAAAAACTGTTTTTT. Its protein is CASSGLTNEKLFF.

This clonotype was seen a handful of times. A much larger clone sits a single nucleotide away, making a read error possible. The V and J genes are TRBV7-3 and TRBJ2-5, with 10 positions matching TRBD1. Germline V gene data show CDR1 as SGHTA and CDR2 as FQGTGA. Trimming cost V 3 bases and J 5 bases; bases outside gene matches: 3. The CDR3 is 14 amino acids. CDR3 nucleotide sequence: TGTGCCAGCAGCTTGACAGGGGGCGATGAGACCCAGTACTTC. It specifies CASSLTGGDETQYF.

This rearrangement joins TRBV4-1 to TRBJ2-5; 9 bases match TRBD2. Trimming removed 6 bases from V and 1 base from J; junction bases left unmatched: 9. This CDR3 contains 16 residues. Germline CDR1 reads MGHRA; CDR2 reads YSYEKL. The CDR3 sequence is CASRASASGIQETQYF. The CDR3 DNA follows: TGCGCCAGCAGGGCTTCGGCTAGCGGGATCCAAGAGACCCAGTACTTC.